These 14 T cell receptor beta chains came from one sample sequenced in a study of blood T cell repertoires in COVID-19. Sequencing was performed with immunoSEQ multiplex PCR; in TCRdb, only in-frame clones are kept and a portion is missing. The sample yields 35,000 to 40,000 clones, over 70% seen once. The sample consisted of peripheral blood. The receptor set was obtained from a man of 80 years or more with active or convalescent COVID-19.

Only one count was recorded for this clone. V and J are TRBV24-1 and TRBJ2-3, with D possibly matching TRBD1 (6 bases). This CDR3 comprises 13 residues. The V gene's germline CDR1 is KGHDR and CDR2 SFDVKD. V shed 6 bases and J shed 2 bases, with 8 bases lying between them. The CDR3 region has the DNA TGTGCCACCAGTCAGGGGCACACAGATACGCAGTATTTT. It encodes CATSQGHTDTQYF.

J is TRBJ2-2 and V is TRBV7-9; TRBD2 agrees at 13 bases. Losses at the gene ends were 6 bases for V and 4 bases for J; bases not matched to a gene: 5. Germline loops: CDR1 SEHNR, CDR2 FQNEAQ (reference sequence). The length of the CDR3 is 16 residues. CDR3 protein: CASRRGTSGITGELFF. CDR3 nucleotide sequence: TGTGCCAGCAGACGAGGGACTAGCGGGATCACCGGGGAGCTGTTTTTT.

The rearrangement uses TRBV19 and TRBJ1-2, with TRBD1 identical over 10 bases. Germline V CDR1 and CDR2: LNHDA, SQIVND (reference sequence). The junction had 15 bases not matched to a gene; V was cut back by 4 bases and J by 13 bases. The CDR3 sequence is 15 residues long. The CDR3: CASSSSGTGALRGTF. The CDR3 coding sequence is TGTGCCAGTAGTAGCTCCGGGACAGGGGCTCTACGAGGCACCTTC.

This sequence joins TRBV6-5 and TRBJ2-1, with D maybe TRBD1 (5 bases). Germline loops: CDR1 MNHEY, CDR2 SVGAGI. V lost 7 bases and J lost 4, with 17 bases in between. This CDR3 has 15 amino acids. The DNA for the CDR3 is TGTGCCAGCATTCCACAGACAGATGAGTACAATGAGCAGTTCTTC. Translation: CASIPQTDEYNEQFF.

This rearrangement joins TRBV23-1 to TRBJ1-4, with a possible D match to TRBD1 (5 bases). TRBV23-1 carries the ORF label, with uncertain function. V was trimmed by 0 bases and J by 7 bases, leaving 12 bases between them. This CDR3 contains 15 residues. CDR3: CASSQSRGKFEKLFF. The CDR3 DNA follows: TGCGCCAGCAGTCAATCGCGGGGGAAGTTTGAAAAACTGTTTTTT.

This rearrangement joins TRBV5-8 to TRBJ2-3; 7 bases fit TRBD1. In germline, CDR1 is SGHTS, CDR2 YDEGEE. V was clipped by 0 bases and J by 5 bases; unmatched bases: 6. This CDR3 contains 15 residues. The CDR3 reads CASSLGQGGVDTQYF. CDR3 nucleotides: TGTGCCAGCAGCTTGGGACAGGGCGGAGTAGATACGCAGTATTTT.

This clone came up a few times. The rearrangement joins TRBV6-5 to TRBJ1-6, with TRBD1 matching over 9 bases. The CDR3 is 14 amino acids. With 5 bases clipped from V and 9 bases from J, the junction kept 5 bases outside the gene matches. Germline CDR1 is MNHEY and CDR2 is SVGAGI. The CDR3: CASSPRDRASPLHF. Written as DNA, the CDR3 is TGTGCCAGCAGTCCCCGGGACAGGGCTTCACCCCTCCACTTT.

The chain uses TRBV25-1 and TRBJ2-5; 7 bases fit TRBD2. CDR1 is MGHDK, CDR2 SYGVNS, per germline. This CDR3 has 14 amino acids. V lost 4 bases, J lost 3 bases, and 5 bases stayed unmatched. The CDR3 DNA follows: TGTGCCAGCAGTGTCCGGGAGGCAAAAGAGACCCAGTACTTC. Its protein is CASSVREAKETQYF.

The J gene is TRBJ1-1, the V gene TRBV19; perhaps TRBD1 as D (6 bases). CDR1 and CDR2 (germline): LNHDA, SQIVND (reference sequence). This CDR3 contains 14 residues. V lost 3 bases and J 4 bases, leaving 12 bases between the germline ends. The CDR3, as DNA: TGTGCCAGTAGTATCCTGGACAGTTCCACTGAAGCTTTCTTT. Translation: CASSILDSSTEAFF.

The chain is built from TRBV24-1 and TRBJ1-6, with a possible D match to TRBD1 (5 bases). Germline assignment: CDR1 KGHDR and CDR2 SFDVKD. This CDR3 is 16 amino acids long. The ends were cut back, 0 bases at V and 7 bases at J, with 12 bases in the middle. CDR3 nucleotides: TGTGCCACCAGTGATTTGTACAGGACATGCAATTCACCCCTCCACTTT. It codes for CATSDLYRTCNSPLHF.

This clone was seen more than once but under ten times. This chain links TRBV10-3 with TRBJ1-2; TRBD1 agrees at 10 bases. V gave up 4 bases and J gave up 8 bases; unmatched junction bases: 7. Germline lookup yields CDR1 ENHRY and CDR2 SYGVKD. This CDR3 contains 14 residues. Here the CDR3 reads CAISATGGLEGYTF. Written as DNA, the CDR3 is TGTGCCATCAGTGCGACAGGGGGCTTGGAAGGCTACACCTTC.

The gene calls are TRBV6-5 and TRBJ2-3; D possibly corresponds to TRBD1 (6 bases). The CDR3 contains 14 residues. V was pared by 4 bases and J by 4 bases, with 12 bases between. Germline V CDR1 and CDR2: MNHEY, SVGAGI. The CDR3 bases are TGTGCCAGCAGTTTGGGGGCCGCAGCAGATACGCAGTATTTT. This sequence encodes CASSLGAAADTQYF.

The V and J genes are TRBV6-4 and TRBJ2-1, with D maybe TRBD2 (6 bases). CDR3 size: 15 residues. V lost 2 bases and J lost 7, with 15 bases in between. The germline gives CDR1 MRHNA, CDR2 SNTAGT. The CDR3 sequence is CASSDRSGVGNEQFF. In DNA, the CDR3 is TGTGCCAGCAGTGACCGTAGCGGAGTAGGGAATGAGCAGTTCTTC.

This clone came up a few times. This chain uses TRBV3-1 (or the pseudogene TRBV3-2) with TRBJ2-7, with 8 nucleotides matching TRBD2. V shed 2 bases and J 4 bases; nucleotides not matched to a gene: 10. Germline V gene lookup returns CDR1 LGHDT and CDR2 YNNKEL (reference sequence). CDR3 length: 16 amino acids. The CDR3 DNA is TGTGCCAGCAGCCAATCTTCGGGGGGGACCACTTACGAGCAGTACTTC. Translated: CASSQSSGGTTYEQYF.